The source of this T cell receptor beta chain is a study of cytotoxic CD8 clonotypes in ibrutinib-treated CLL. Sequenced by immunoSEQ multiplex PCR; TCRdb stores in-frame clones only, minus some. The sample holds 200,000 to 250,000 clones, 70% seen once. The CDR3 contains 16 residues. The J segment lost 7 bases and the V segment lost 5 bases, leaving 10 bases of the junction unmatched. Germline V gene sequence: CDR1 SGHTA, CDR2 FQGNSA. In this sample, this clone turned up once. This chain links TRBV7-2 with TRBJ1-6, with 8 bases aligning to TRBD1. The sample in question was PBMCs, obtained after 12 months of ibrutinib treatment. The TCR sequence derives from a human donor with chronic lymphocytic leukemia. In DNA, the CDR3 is TGTGCCAGCAGCGCCCGGCCAGGGGGCAGGAATTCACCCCTCCACTTT. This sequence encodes CASSARPGGRNSPLHF.